The clone carrying this TCR beta chain was seen a handful of times. These data originate in a study of blood T cell repertoires in COVID-19. At the level of the study: Italy, Spain and the United States were the sources of the convalescent and acute COVID-19 samples. T cells, B-cell-depleted T cells, or PBMCs provided the cDNA or gDNA that served as material.

Patients at the Seattle site were enrolled during active infection and followed longitudinally. CDR3 length equals 15 residues. V lost 2 bases, J lost 4 bases, and 13 bases lay in between. Germline CDR1 reads MNHEY; CDR2 reads SVGEGT. As originally analysed: Estimation of nucleated cell counts was performed using reference gene primer amplification. Sequencing used immunoSEQ multiplex PCR; TCRdb keeps in-frame clones, though not all of them. The V and J calls and the clone size are those of that table, but D and trimming were determined from the DNA. The sample shows 200,000 to 250,000 clones, roughly 85% of them seen only once.

This TCR was recovered from a man aged 50 to 59 with COVID-19, enrolled during active disease. The V call is TRBV6-2 or TRBV6-3, the J call TRBJ2-3; D gene ambiguous. Sequencing was performed on peripheral blood. The CDR3 sequence is CASSYPSKMADTQYF. The CDR3 region has the DNA TGTGCCAGCAGTTACCCGTCTAAAATGGCAGATACGCAGTATTTT.